This TCR beta chain was retrieved from a study of tumor-infiltrating lymphocytes in primary liver carcinoma. This CDR3 is 15 amino acids long. Trimming took 7 bases from V and 1 from J; bases not matched to a gene: 7. Germline V CDR1 and CDR2: SGHVS, FQNEAQ. Unsorted bulk tissue of about 17-32 mg yielded co-extracted RNA and DNA. Every tumor yielded five separate sampled regions. Study-wide results and limits: Top clones occupying all five tumor regions numbered only about 7-24%. Against blood, tumors held a significantly higher top-250-clone fraction (p = 0.039).

Ten or more counts support this clonotype. The antigen remains undetermined. Reverse transcription of approximately 500 ng total RNA with a constant-region primer produced TCR beta cDNA. Libraries covering TCR beta were generated through three nested multiplex PCR rounds (using a slightly modified ARM-PCR). TRBV1-TRBV30 forward primers paired with a C-beta reverse primer were used in the first two PCR rounds, which ran roughly 10 cycles each. TCRdb reanalysed the multiplex PCR reads using MiXCR and keeps one entry per CDR3 protein. The sample carries 99,000 or so distinct CDR3 sequences, roughly 80% recorded once.

This chain joins TRBV7-8 and TRBJ2-3; 8 nucleotides agree with TRBD2. The TCR was taken from a man aged 40-55 years with primary liver carcinoma and hepatitis B virus infection. The material sequenced was liver tumor tissue from sampling region 3. Subset defined: tumor region T3, left-lateral pole. The CDR3 DNA is TGTGCCAGCACCAGCGGGGGCCAGGGCACAGATACGCAGTATTTT. It codes for CASTSGGQGTDTQYF.